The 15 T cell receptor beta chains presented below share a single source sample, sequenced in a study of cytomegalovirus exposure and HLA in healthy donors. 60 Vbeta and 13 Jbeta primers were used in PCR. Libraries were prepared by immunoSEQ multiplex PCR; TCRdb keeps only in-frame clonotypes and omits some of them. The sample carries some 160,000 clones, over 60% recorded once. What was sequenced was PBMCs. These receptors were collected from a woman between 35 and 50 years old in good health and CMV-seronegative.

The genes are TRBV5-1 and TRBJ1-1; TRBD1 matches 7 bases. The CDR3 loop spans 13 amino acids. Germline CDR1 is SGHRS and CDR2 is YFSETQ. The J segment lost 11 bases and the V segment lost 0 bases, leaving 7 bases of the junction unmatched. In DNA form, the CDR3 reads TGCGCCAGCAGCTTGGCCAGGCAGGGGGAGGCTTTCTTT. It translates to CASSLARQGEAFF.

This CDR3 reads CASSFLRQGGGGYTF. The CDR3, as DNA: TGTGCCAGCAGCTTTCTAAGACAGGGTGGTGGTGGCTACACCTTC. The gene calls are TRBV7-2 and TRBJ1-2; 7 nucleotides match TRBD1. Per germline, CDR1 SGHTA and CDR2 FQGNSA. Trimming removed 3 bases from V and 7 bases from J; junction bases left unmatched: 11. This CDR3 contains 15 residues.

CDR3 sequence: CASSLSPTSYGYTF. The CDR3 bases are TGCGCCAGCAGCTTGAGCCCCACGAGCTATGGCTACACCTTC. V usage is TRBV5-1 and J usage is TRBJ1-2; D is unclear. Between the trimmed V and J ends, which lost 1 base and 4 bases, there was a span of 11 bases. The CDR3 sequence is 14 residues long. CDR1 and CDR2 from the germline V gene are SGHRS and YFSETQ.

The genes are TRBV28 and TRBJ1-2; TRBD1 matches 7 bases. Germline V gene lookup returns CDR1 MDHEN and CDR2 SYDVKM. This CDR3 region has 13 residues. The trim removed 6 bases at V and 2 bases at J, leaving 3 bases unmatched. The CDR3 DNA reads TGTGCCAGCAGCCCGGGACAGAACTATGGCTACACCTTC. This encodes CASSPGQNYGYTF.

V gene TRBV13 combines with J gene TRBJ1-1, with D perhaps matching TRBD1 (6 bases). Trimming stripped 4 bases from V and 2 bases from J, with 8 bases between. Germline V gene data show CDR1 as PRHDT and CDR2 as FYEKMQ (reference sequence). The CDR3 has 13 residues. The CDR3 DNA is TGTGCCAGCAGCTCGACAGGTAACACTGAAGCTTTCTTT. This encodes CASSSTGNTEAFF.

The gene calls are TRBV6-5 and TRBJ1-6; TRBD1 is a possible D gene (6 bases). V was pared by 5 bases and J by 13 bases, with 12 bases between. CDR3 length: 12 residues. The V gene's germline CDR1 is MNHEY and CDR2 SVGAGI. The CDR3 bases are TGTGCCAGCAGTAAACAGGGTGCGCCCCTCCACTTT. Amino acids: CASSKQGAPLHF.

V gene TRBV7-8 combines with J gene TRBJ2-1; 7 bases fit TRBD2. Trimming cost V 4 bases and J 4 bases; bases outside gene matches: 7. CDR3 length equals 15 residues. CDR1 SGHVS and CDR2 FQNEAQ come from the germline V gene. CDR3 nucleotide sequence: TGTGCCAGCAGCTCGAGGACTAGTCGATACAATGAGCAGTTCTTC. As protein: CASSSRTSRYNEQFF.

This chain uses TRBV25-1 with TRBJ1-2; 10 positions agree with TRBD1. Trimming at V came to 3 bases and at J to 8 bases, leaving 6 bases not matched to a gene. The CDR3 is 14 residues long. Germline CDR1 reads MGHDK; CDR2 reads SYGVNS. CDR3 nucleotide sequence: TGTGCCAGCAGTGACCGGGACAGGGGTTGGGGCTACACCTTC. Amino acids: CASSDRDRGWGYTF.

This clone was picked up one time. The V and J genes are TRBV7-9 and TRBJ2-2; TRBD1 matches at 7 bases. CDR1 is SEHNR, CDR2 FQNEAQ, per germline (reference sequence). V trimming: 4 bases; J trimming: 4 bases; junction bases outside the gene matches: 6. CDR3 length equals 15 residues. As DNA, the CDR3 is TGTGCCAGCAGCTGGGGGACAGTTCTCACCGGGGAGCTGTTTTTT. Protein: CASSWGTVLTGELFF.

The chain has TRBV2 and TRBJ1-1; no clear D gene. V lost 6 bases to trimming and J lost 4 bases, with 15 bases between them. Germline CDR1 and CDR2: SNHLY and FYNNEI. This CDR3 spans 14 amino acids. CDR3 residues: CASSADLRFTEAFF. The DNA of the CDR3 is TGTGCCAGCAGCGCCGACCTGCGGTTCACTGAAGCTTTCTTT.

In DNA form, the CDR3 reads TGTGCCATCAGTGACGACAGGGGGCATGAGCAGTTCTTC. Its protein product is CAISDDRGHEQFF. The chain couples TRBV10-3 to TRBJ2-1; 10 nucleotides agree with TRBD1. The CDR3 runs 13 residues. Germline CDR1 is ENHRY and CDR2 is SYGVKD. The J segment lost 8 bases and the V segment lost 3 bases, leaving 1 base of the junction unmatched.

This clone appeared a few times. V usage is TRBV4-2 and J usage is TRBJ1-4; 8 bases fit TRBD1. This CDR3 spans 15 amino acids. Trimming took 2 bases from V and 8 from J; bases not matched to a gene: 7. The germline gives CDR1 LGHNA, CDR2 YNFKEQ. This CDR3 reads CASSQTGQGPEKLFF. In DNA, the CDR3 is TGTGCCAGCAGCCAAACAGGACAGGGCCCCGAAAAACTGTTTTTT.

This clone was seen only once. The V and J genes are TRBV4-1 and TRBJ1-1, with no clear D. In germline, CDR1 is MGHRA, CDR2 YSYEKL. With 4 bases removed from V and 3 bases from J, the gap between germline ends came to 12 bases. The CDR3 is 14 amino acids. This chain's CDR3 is CASSLRSSDTEAFF. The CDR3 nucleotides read TGCGCCAGCAGCCTTCGCTCGTCGGACACTGAAGCTTTCTTT.

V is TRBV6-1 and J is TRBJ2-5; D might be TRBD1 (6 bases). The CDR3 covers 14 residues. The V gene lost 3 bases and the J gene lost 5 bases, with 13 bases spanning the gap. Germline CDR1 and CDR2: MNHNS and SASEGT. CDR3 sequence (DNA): TGTGCCAGCAGTGATTCTTGGCAGGGGGAGACCCAGTACTTC. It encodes CASSDSWQGETQYF.

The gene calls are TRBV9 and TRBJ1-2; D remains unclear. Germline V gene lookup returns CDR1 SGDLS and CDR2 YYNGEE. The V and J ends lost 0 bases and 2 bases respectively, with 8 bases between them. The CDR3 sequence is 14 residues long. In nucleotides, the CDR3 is TGTGCCAGCAGCGTAGGACGGGAGAACTATGGCTACACCTTC. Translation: CASSVGRENYGYTF.